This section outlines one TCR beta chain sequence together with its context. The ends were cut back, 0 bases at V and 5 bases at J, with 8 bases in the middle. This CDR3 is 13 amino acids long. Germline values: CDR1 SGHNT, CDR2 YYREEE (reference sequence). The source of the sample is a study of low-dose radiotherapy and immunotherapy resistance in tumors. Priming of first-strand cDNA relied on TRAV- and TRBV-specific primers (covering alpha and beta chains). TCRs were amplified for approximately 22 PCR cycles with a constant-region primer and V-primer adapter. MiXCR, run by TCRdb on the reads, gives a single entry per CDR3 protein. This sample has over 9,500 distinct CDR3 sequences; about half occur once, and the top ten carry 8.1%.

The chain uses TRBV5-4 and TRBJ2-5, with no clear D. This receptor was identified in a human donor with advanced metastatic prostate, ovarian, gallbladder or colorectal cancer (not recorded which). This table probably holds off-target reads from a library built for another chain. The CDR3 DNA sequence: TGTGCCAGCAGCTTGGGGAGCCTGGAGACCCAGTACTTC. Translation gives CASSLGSLETQYF.